The sequence of this T cell receptor beta chain was determined in a study of T cell responses to AZD1222 COVID-19 vaccine. Study conclusions and caveats: Of spike-specific TCRs, nearly half reportedly target regions left unmutated in variants.

Sequenced by immunoSEQ multiplex PCR; TCRdb stores in-frame clones only, minus some. The table shows 150,000 or so clones, with approximately 90% occurring only once. J gave up 10 bases and V 5 bases, and 6 bases lay outside the gene matches. The germline CDR1 and CDR2 sequences are LNHDA and SQIVND (reference sequence). The CDR3 extends over 13 amino acids. Worth noting for this clone: Its antigen is unknown.

The sequencing here drew on peripheral blood, taken on day 0 of AZD1222 vaccination. This clonotype was sampled from an adult in good health. V gene TRBV19 combines with J gene TRBJ2-1, with TRBD1 matching 9 bases. CDR3 DNA: TGTGCCAGTAGTCCCGCCGACAGGGGGGAGCAGTTCTTC. Protein: CASSPADRGEQFF.